A single sample is the source of the 30 T cell receptor beta chains below, sequenced in a study of siplizumab effects on memory and regulatory T cells. The repertoire was sequenced with immunoSEQ multiplex PCR; TCRdb's copy has only in-frame clones and lacks some. This sample has some 64,000 clones, with roughly 85% found just once. The sample comprised memory CD4+ T cells sorted from blood. The receptor source for this set is a human donor in good health.

The J gene is TRBJ2-3, the V gene TRBV5-1, with 9 bases aligning to TRBD1. CDR3 length: 15 amino acids. Germline assignment: CDR1 SGHRS and CDR2 YFSETQ. The J segment lost 4 bases and the V segment lost 3 bases, leaving 6 bases of the junction unmatched. Here the CDR3 reads CASSWGQGRADTQYF. CDR3 coding DNA: TGCGCCAGCAGCTGGGGACAGGGCCGGGCAGATACGCAGTATTTT.

V usage is TRBV7-6 and J usage is TRBJ1-1, with D maybe TRBD1 (5 bases). Germline lookup yields CDR1 SGHVS and CDR2 FNYEAQ. Trimming took 4 bases from V and 3 from J, leaving 12 bases between them. The CDR3 runs to 14 residues. For the CDR3, the DNA is TGTGCCAGCAGCTCAGGGACGCATCACACTGAAGCTTTCTTT. Translated, it gives CASSSGTHHTEAFF.

The chain links TRBV30 to TRBJ1-5, with D unresolved. V was trimmed by 8 bases and J by 0 bases, leaving 11 bases between them. The CDR3 has 13 residues. Germline CDR1 GTSNPN, CDR2 SVGIG (reference sequence). CDR3 bases: TGTGCCATGGGAGGGAATAGCAATCAGCCCCAGCATTTT. It translates to CAMGGNSNQPQHF.

V gene TRBV5-1 combines with J gene TRBJ2-5; weak D call: TRBD2 (6 bases). V was clipped by 6 bases and J by 1 base, with 13 bases between them. The CDR3 is 14 residues long. Germline CDR1 and CDR2: SGHRS and YFSETQ. As DNA, the CDR3 is TGCGCCAGCACCAACGCGGGACGCCAAGAGACCCAGTACTTC. Encoded protein: CASTNAGRQETQYF.

This chain links TRBV4-1 with TRBJ1-2; tentative D call: TRBD1 (5 bases). The CDR3 runs to 15 residues. The germline V gene has CDR1 MGHRA and CDR2 YSYEKL. V lost 0 bases and J lost 6, with 14 bases in between. CDR3 DNA: TGCGCCAGCAGCCAAGAACTGCCAGGGAGTCATGGCTACACCTTC. Translated, it gives CASSQELPGSHGYTF.

This clone has just a few counts. The chain employs TRBV5-1 and TRBJ2-3; TRBD2 is a possible D gene (5 bases). CDR3 length equals 13 residues. V gave up 2 bases and J gave up 6 bases, with 10 bases separating them. Germline assignment: CDR1 SGHRS and CDR2 YFSETQ. The CDR3 loop is CASSLLPGDTQYF. In nucleotides, the CDR3 is TGCGCCAGCAGCTTACTTCCGGGGGATACGCAGTATTTT.

The V call is TRBV5-4, the J call TRBJ2-7, with TRBD1 matching 8 bases. Germline V gene data show CDR1 as SGHNT and CDR2 as YYREEE (reference sequence). The CDR3 has 13 amino acids. J gave up 2 bases and V 4 bases, and 2 bases lay outside the gene matches. DNA for the CDR3: TGTGCCAGCAGCGAGGGACAGGCCTACGAGCAGTACTTC. Its protein is CASSEGQAYEQYF.

This clone was counted a few times. This chain connects TRBV21-1 to TRBJ1-5; TRBD1 is the table's D call and was not checked against the DNA. TRBV21-1 is labeled a pseudogene. The CDR3 has 16 residues. CDR3 amino acids: CASSKQRSGGLQPQHF. CDR3 bases: TGTGCCAGCAGCAAACAGAGGTCAGGGGGCCTTCAGCCCCAGCATTTT.

As for this clone: Relative to the germline gene, one junction end is altered; a read error may explain this. The gene calls are TRBV6-6 and TRBJ2-7, with D perhaps matching TRBD1 or TRBD2 (5 bases each). From germline, CDR1 is MNHNY and CDR2 SVGAGI (reference sequence). The CDR3 is 15 amino acids. DNA of the CDR3: TGTGCCAGCAGTTACTCAGGGGACGGTATATACGGGCAGTACTTC. This sequence encodes CASSYSGDGIYGQYF.

There are a few counts of this clone. The chain links TRBV6-6 to TRBJ1-1, with a tentative D call TRBD1 (5 bases). V lost 6 bases, J lost 6 bases, and 17 bases lay in between. CDR1 is MNHNY and CDR2 is SVGAGI in the germline V gene (reference sequence). The CDR3 consists of 14 residues. The CDR3 DNA reads TGTGCCAGCAGCCAAGGGGCACCCGGCCCTGAAGCTTTCTTT. Translated, it gives CASSQGAPGPEAFF.

The chain has TRBV7-2 and TRBJ2-3; 11 bases align to TRBD2. V was clipped by 1 base and J by 6 bases; unmatched bases: 6. The germline V gene has CDR1 SGHTA and CDR2 FQGNSA. The CDR3 runs to 16 residues. CDR3 residues: CASSLDAASGGDTQYF. CDR3 coding DNA: TGTGCCAGCAGCTTAGACGCGGCTAGCGGGGGGGATACGCAGTATTTT.

Only one count was recorded for this clone. The rearrangement uses TRBV18 and TRBJ2-7; a weak D match, TRBD2 (6 bases). Trimming removed 3 bases from V and 7 bases from J, with 10 bases in between. The CDR3 is 12 amino acids. Germline values: CDR1 KGHSH, CDR2 LQKENI. The DNA for the CDR3 is TGTGCCAGCTCACCGGAGGGCTTTGAGCAGTACTTC. Its protein is CASSPEGFEQYF.

The chain joins TRBV29-1 to TRBJ1-2, with 7 nucleotides matching TRBD1. The CDR3 sequence is 11 residues long. The V segment lost 5 bases and the J segment 8 bases; nucleotides outside the gene matches: 5. The germline CDR1 and CDR2 sequences are SQVTM and ANQGSEA. CDR3 region: CSVLRGAGYTF. The CDR3 region has the DNA TGCAGCGTTCTCAGGGGGGCCGGCTACACCTTC. The full variable domain, rest sourced from reference TRBV29-1 and TRBJ1-2, is SAVISQKPSRDICQRGTSLTIQCQVDSQVTMMFWYRQQPGQSLTLIATANQGSEATYESGFVIDKFPISRPNLTFSTLTVSNMSPEDSSIYLCSVLRGAGYTFGSGTRLTVV.

This chain links TRBV19 with TRBJ2-7, with 9 bases that match TRBD1. The CDR3 consists of 14 residues. Trimming took 9 bases from V and 0 from J; bases not matched to a gene: 6. In germline, CDR1 is LNHDA, CDR2 SQIVND (reference sequence). The DNA of the CDR3 is TGTGCCAGCGCCGGGACAGGGAGCTCCTACGAGCAGTACTTC. Amino acids: CASAGTGSSYEQYF.

The genes are TRBV7-8 and TRBJ1-3; TRBD1 might be the D (5 bases). The germline V and J ends were trimmed by 3 bases and 5 bases, with 8 bases remaining between them. The CDR3 spans 13 residues. Germline loops: CDR1 SGHVS, CDR2 FQNEAQ. In DNA form, the CDR3 reads TGTGCCAGCAGCTTGGGGCATAGAAACACCATATATTTT. It yields the protein CASSLGHRNTIYF.

The chain links TRBV5-4 to TRBJ2-5; TRBD2 agrees at 12 bases. CDR1 SGHNT and CDR2 YYREEE come from the germline V gene (reference sequence). V was pared by 4 bases and J by 5 bases, with 6 bases of the junction left unmatched. The length of the CDR3 is 15 residues. This CDR3 reads CASSPTSGGWETQYF. For the CDR3, the DNA is TGTGCCAGCAGCCCAACTAGCGGGGGGTGGGAGACCCAGTACTTC.

The rearrangement uses TRBV29-1 and TRBJ2-7; the D gene is possibly TRBD1 (6 bases). CDR3 length: 14 residues. Germline V gene sequence: CDR1 SQVTM, CDR2 ANQGSEA. V lost 0 bases to trimming and J lost 0 bases, with 9 bases between them. DNA of the CDR3: TGCAGCGTTGAAGATCACAGGGCCTCCTACGAGCAGTACTTC. Protein sequence: CSVEDHRASYEQYF.

The rearrangement joins TRBV5-4 to TRBJ2-5, with 8 bases aligning to TRBD1. CDR3 size: 14 residues. Losses at the gene ends were 3 bases for V and 1 base for J; bases not matched to a gene: 2. Germline values: CDR1 SGHNT, CDR2 YYREEE (reference sequence). CDR3 sequence reads: CASSYGTGQETQYF. CDR3 nucleotides: TGTGCCAGCAGCTACGGGACAGGCCAAGAGACCCAGTACTTC.

The V gene is TRBV6-5, the J gene TRBJ2-7; TRBD1 agrees at 8 bases. V shed 5 bases, J shed 3 bases, and the junction held 9 bases outside the gene matches. CDR3 length: 15 residues. Germline V gene data show CDR1 as MNHEY and CDR2 as SVGAGI. CDR3: CASSQGQGKLYEQYF. DNA of the CDR3: TGTGCCAGCAGTCAAGGACAGGGTAAGCTCTACGAGCAGTACTTC.

This rearrangement joins TRBV11-3 to TRBJ2-3; 14 bases match TRBD2. Trimming took 5 bases from V and 5 from J; bases not matched to a gene: 6. Germline V gives CDR1 SGHNT, CDR2 YENEEA. This CDR3 is 16 amino acids long. CDR3 in amino acids: CASSRGLAGEKDTQYF. The CDR3 region has the DNA TGTGCCAGCAGCCGGGGACTAGCGGGGGAAAAAGATACGCAGTATTTT.

The CDR3 here is CASGTGAQYGYTF. In DNA form, the CDR3 reads TGTGCCAGCGGGACGGGGGCGCAATATGGCTACACCTTC. This chain connects TRBV6-5 to TRBJ1-2, with TRBD1 as a possible D gene (6 bases). This CDR3 is built from 13 residues. Germline assignment: CDR1 MNHEY and CDR2 SVGAGI. V was trimmed by 8 bases and J by 5 bases, leaving 15 bases between them.

This clone has just one count. The V call is TRBV7-3, the J call TRBJ2-7; 8 bases agree with TRBD2. Germline V CDR1 and CDR2: SGHTA, FQGTGA. Trimming removed 7 bases from V and 5 bases from J; junction bases left unmatched: 13. The CDR3 has 15 residues. The CDR3 DNA reads TGTGCCAGCACGAGAGCGGGGGCGTCAGGCGACGAGCAGTACTTC. Protein: CASTRAGASGDEQYF.

This rearrangement joins TRBV9 to TRBJ2-5; D is possibly TRBD2 (5 bases). Germline lookup yields CDR1 SGDLS and CDR2 YYNGEE. The CDR3 is made up of 14 amino acids. V lost 0 bases and J lost 4, with 10 bases in between. CDR3 region: CASSVGGLGETQYF. The CDR3, as DNA: TGTGCCAGCAGCGTAGGAGGGCTCGGAGAGACCCAGTACTTC.

The genes are TRBV30 and TRBJ2-2, with D possibly matching TRBD2 (5 bases). V was shortened by 0 bases and J by 6 bases, with 11 bases between the two germline ends. CDR1 is GTSNPN, CDR2 SVGIG, per germline (reference sequence). The CDR3 has 14 residues. The CDR3 region is CAWSVDTRAGELFF. The CDR3 nucleotides are TGTGCCTGGAGTGTAGATACGAGGGCCGGGGAGCTGTTTTTT.

The rearrangement joins TRBV6-5 to TRBJ2-1; 8 nucleotides line up with TRBD2. Germline V gene lookup returns CDR1 MNHEY and CDR2 SVGAGI. CDR3 length: 11 residues. Trimming cost V 6 bases and J 10 bases; bases outside gene matches: 2. CDR3 sequence: CASRGLDEQFF. DNA of the CDR3: TGTGCCAGCAGGGGACTAGACGAGCAGTTCTTC.

CDR3 bases: TGTGCCAGCAGCTTAAGGGACAGAGATTCACCCCTCCACTTT. Translating it yields CASSLRDRDSPLHF. V usage is TRBV7-2 and J usage is TRBJ1-6, with 7 bases aligning to TRBD1. The junction had 3 bases not matched to a gene; V was cut back by 2 bases and J by 8 bases. Germline assignment: CDR1 SGHTA and CDR2 FQGNSA. The CDR3 runs 14 residues.

V usage is TRBV19 and J usage is TRBJ2-2; D assignment may be TRBD1 or TRBD2 (5 bases each). Per germline, CDR1 LNHDA and CDR2 SQIVND (reference sequence). V lost 6 bases and J lost 1, with 15 bases in between. The CDR3 is made up of 16 amino acids. This chain's CDR3 is CASRPQLGGNTGELFF. The DNA for the CDR3 is TGTGCCAGTAGGCCCCAGCTTGGGGGGAACACCGGGGAGCTGTTTTTT.

The rearrangement links TRBV5-1 to TRBJ2-5, with 11 bases lining up with TRBD2. The V gene end was trimmed by 4 bases and the J gene end by 2 bases; junction bases not matched to a gene: 4. The CDR3 loop spans 15 amino acids. The germline V gene encodes CDR1 SGHRS and CDR2 YFSETQ. This CDR3 reads CASSRGTSGQETQYF. The CDR3 DNA sequence: TGCGCCAGCAGCCGAGGGACTAGCGGACAAGAGACCCAGTACTTC.

V and J are TRBV2 and TRBJ2-1; D remains unclear. Germline values: CDR1 SNHLY, CDR2 FYNNEI. This CDR3 spans 13 amino acids. V lost 6 bases and J 5 bases, leaving 11 bases between the germline ends. CDR3 loop: CASSQGRDNEQFF. CDR3 sequence (DNA): TGTGCCAGCAGCCAAGGACGGGACAATGAGCAGTTCTTC.

In this sample, this clone turned up a few times. The chain has TRBV28 and TRBJ2-3, with 9 bases lining up with TRBD1. The germline gives CDR1 MDHEN, CDR2 SYDVKM. This CDR3 has 14 residues. Unmatched junction bases numbered 5, after V lost 6 bases and J lost 4 bases. The CDR3 here is CASRRTGEADTQYF. The CDR3 nucleotides are TGTGCCAGCAGGCGGACAGGGGAGGCAGATACGCAGTATTTT.